The clone carrying this TCR beta chain turned up a few times. This CDR3 is also generated by other DNA sequences in the sample. In the original analysis: Reference gene primer amplification gave estimated nucleated cell counts. The repertoire was sequenced with immunoSEQ multiplex PCR; TCRdb's copy has only in-frame clones and lacks some. V and J calls and clone size come straight from that table; D and trimming were deduced from the DNA. Among 380,000 or so clones listed, roughly 90% were seen once. This record belongs to a study of blood T cell repertoires in COVID-19. Across the whole study: From T cells, B-cell-depleted T cells, or PBMCs came the material, which was cDNA or gDNA.

Trimming removed 0 bases from V and 1 base from J, with 6 bases in between. The length of the CDR3 is 14 residues. Looked up from germline, CDR1 is SGHAT and CDR2 is FQNNGV. Material for sequencing was peripheral blood. This chain uses TRBV11-2 with TRBJ1-1; D is unclear. The TCR was taken from a man aged 40-55 years with acute or convalescent COVID-19. DNA of the CDR3: TGTGCCAGCAGCTTAGACGCCGGGAACACTGAAGCTTTCTTT. Translation: CASSLDAGNTEAFF.